What follows describes a single T cell receptor (beta chain). Participant reports of clinical history set cohort assignment. The data belong to a study of blood T cell repertoires in COVID-19. Study in general: Spain, Italy and the United States supplied samples that represented acute and convalescent COVID-19. T cells, B-cell-depleted T cells, or PBMCs provided the cDNA or gDNA that served as material.

Measured with immunoSEQ multiplex PCR; TCRdb has only the in-frame clones, and not every one. Of a few hundred thousand clones in the sample, 88% were seen once. Source material: PBMCs or T cells enriched from blood (not recorded which). This receptor was identified in a woman aged 30 to 39 who had been exposed to COVID-19.

DNA for the CDR3: TGTGCCAGCAGTCGACAGGTTTCCTACGAGCAGTACTTC. This codes for CASSRQVSYEQYF. The rearrangement uses TRBV28 and TRBJ2-7, with a weak D call TRBD1 (6 bases). Germline assignment: CDR1 MDHEN and CDR2 SYDVKM. V was cut by 5 bases and J by 1 base, with 9 bases left in between. The CDR3 is 13 residues long.